The next 15 T cell receptor beta chains were all read from a single sample in a study of OX40 agonist ivuxolimab in advanced cancers. Produced via immunoSEQ multiplex PCR; TCRdb's table is partial and in-frame only. The sample holds about 21,000 clones, around 87% seen once. Sequenced here: CD4+ or CD8+ T cells sorted from blood, sampled in a trial of the OX40 agonist ivuxolimab. The receptors shown here come from an adult with an advanced solid tumor such as melanoma, head and neck, liver or kidney cancer.

The chain links TRBV4-3 to TRBJ1-6; possibly TRBD1 for D (5 bases). There are 18 residues in the CDR3. V lost 2 bases, J lost 1 base, and 15 bases lay in between. CDR1 LGHNA and CDR2 YSLEER come from the germline V gene. In DNA form, the CDR3 reads TGCGCCAGCAGCCAAAGAATGGGGGGGGAGTCCTATAATTCACCCCTCCACTTT. It codes for CASSQRMGGESYNSPLHF.

This chain links TRBV28 with TRBJ1-1; D is ambiguous. Between the trimmed V and J ends, which lost 3 bases and 0 bases, there was a span of 5 bases. The CDR3 consists of 13 residues. Germline lookup yields CDR1 MDHEN and CDR2 SYDVKM. DNA of the CDR3: TGTGCCAGCAGTTTCAGGATGAACACTGAAGCTTTCTTT. This translates into CASSFRMNTEAFF.

The chain employs TRBV19 and TRBJ2-5, with TRBD2 as a possible D gene (7 bases). This CDR3 is built from 13 residues. V lost 5 bases and J 2 bases, leaving 9 bases between the germline ends. Germline loops: CDR1 LNHDA, CDR2 SQIVND (reference sequence). This chain's CDR3 is CASSGGAQETQYF. DNA for the CDR3: TGTGCCAGTAGTGGGGGGGCTCAAGAGACCCAGTACTTC.

The chain has TRBV30 and TRBJ2-7; no clear D. The V end was cut by 4 bases, the J end by 3 bases, with 7 bases between. There are 11 residues in the CDR3. From germline, CDR1 is GTSNPN and CDR2 SVGIG (reference sequence). The CDR3 region has the DNA TGTGCCTGGACAGATCTCTACGAGCAGTACTTC. Its protein product is CAWTDLYEQYF.

The rearrangement uses TRBV30 and TRBJ2-7, with D possibly being TRBD1 or TRBD2 (6 bases each). Trimming stripped 5 bases from V and 2 bases from J, with 10 bases between. Germline assignment: CDR1 GTSNPN and CDR2 SVGIG (reference sequence). This CDR3 contains 12 residues. In DNA form, the CDR3 reads TGTGCCTGGGGGGGGCCCCCCTACGAGCAGTACTTC. Its protein is CAWGGPPYEQYF. Full variable domain (remainder filled in from reference TRBV30 and TRBJ2-7): SQTIHQWPATLVQPVGSPLSLECTVEGTSNPNLYWYRQAAGRGLQLLFYSVGIGQISSEVPQNLSASRPQDRQFILSSKKLLLSDSGFYLCAWGGPPYEQYFGPGTRLTVT.

This chain connects TRBV6-5 to TRBJ2-3, with TRBD2 matching over 12 bases. Germline CDR1 reads MNHEY; CDR2 reads SVGAGI. This CDR3 contains 15 residues. J was trimmed by 2 bases and V by 7 bases; bases with no gene match: 4. CDR3 in DNA: TGTGCCAGCAACCTAGCGGGGGGGTTCACAGATACGCAGTATTTT. It codes for CASNLAGGFTDTQYF.

The rearrangement uses TRBV19 and TRBJ2-7; perhaps TRBD2 as D (6 bases). The germline V gene encodes CDR1 LNHDA and CDR2 SQIVND (reference sequence). V lost 5 bases and J 0 bases, leaving 14 bases between the germline ends. The CDR3 is made up of 15 amino acids. Here the CDR3 reads CASSGRDLSSYEQYF. Written as DNA, the CDR3 is TGTGCCAGTAGTGGCCGGGACTTGAGCTCCTACGAGCAGTACTTC.

V and J are TRBV4-1 and TRBJ2-3; 11 positions match TRBD2. CDR3 length: 20 residues. Losses at the gene ends were 1 base for V and 0 bases for J; bases not matched to a gene: 12. Germline CDR1 MGHRA, CDR2 YSYEKL. The CDR3 DNA reads as TGCGCCAGCAGCCAAGTCCGAAGGGCTAGCGGGGGGCGCAGCACAGATACGCAGTATTTT. Protein: CASSQVRRASGGRSTDTQYF.

The chain has TRBV7-9 and TRBJ2-5; D gene ambiguous. CDR3 length equals 13 residues. V was cut by 0 bases and J by 4 bases, with 6 bases left in between. The germline CDR1 and CDR2 sequences are SEHNR and FQNEAQ (reference sequence). CDR3 region: CASSLAGGETQYF. CDR3 nucleotides: TGTGCCAGCAGCTTAGCCGGTGGAGAGACCCAGTACTTC.

The chain joins TRBV28 to TRBJ2-3, with a possible D match to TRBD1 (6 bases). The CDR3 is made up of 15 amino acids. The germline gives CDR1 MDHEN, CDR2 SYDVKM. Trimming removed 2 bases from V and 2 bases from J, with 11 bases in between. The CDR3 bases are TGTGCCAGCAGTTTAACAGGGTCGACCACAGATACGCAGTATTTT. This translates into CASSLTGSTTDTQYF.

The chain combines TRBV5-4 with TRBJ2-5; TRBD2 matches 9 bases. Germline CDR1 is SGHNT and CDR2 is YYREEE (reference sequence). V shed 2 bases, J shed 3 bases, and the junction held 5 bases outside the gene matches. There are 15 residues in the CDR3. Here the CDR3 DNA reads TGTGCCAGCAGCTTTGCGGGGGGGCCCGAAGAGACCCAGTACTTC. It yields the protein CASSFAGGPEETQYF.

The chain is built from TRBV7-2 and TRBJ1-1, with D tentatively TRBD1 (6 bases). V was pared by 5 bases and J by 0 bases, with 13 bases between. This CDR3 has 15 amino acids. In germline, CDR1 is SGHTA, CDR2 FQGNSA. The CDR3 nucleotides are TGTGCCAGCAGCGTTAGGGGGGGTATGAACACTGAAGCTTTCTTT. Protein sequence: CASSVRGGMNTEAFF.

This chain joins TRBV11-2 and TRBJ2-1; the match to TRBD2 covers 15 bases. J gave up 4 bases and V 0 bases, and 4 bases lay outside the gene matches. Germline-derived CDR1 and CDR2 are SGHAT and FQNNGV. The CDR3 runs 18 residues. The CDR3 protein is CASSLEYGTSGGYNEQFF. CDR3 sequence (DNA): TGTGCCAGCAGCTTAGAGTACGGGACTAGCGGGGGGTACAATGAGCAGTTCTTC.

The chain employs TRBV25-1 and TRBJ2-7; TRBD1 aligns across 9 bases. Germline V lookup: CDR1 MGHDK, CDR2 SYGVNS. The CDR3 contains 14 residues. The V segment lost 4 bases and the J segment 4 bases; nucleotides outside the gene matches: 5. CDR3 region: CASSASGTGYEQYF. The CDR3, as DNA: TGTGCCAGCAGTGCGTCCGGGACAGGGTACGAGCAGTACTTC.

The rearrangement joins TRBV29-1 to TRBJ1-2; D ambiguous. This CDR3 comprises 13 residues. The V and J ends lost 6 bases and 2 bases respectively, with 13 bases between them. Germline assignment: CDR1 SQVTM and CDR2 ANQGSEA. The DNA for the CDR3 is TGCAGCGTGCCCTCGTCGGCCAACTATGGCTACACCTTC. Protein product: CSVPSSANYGYTF.